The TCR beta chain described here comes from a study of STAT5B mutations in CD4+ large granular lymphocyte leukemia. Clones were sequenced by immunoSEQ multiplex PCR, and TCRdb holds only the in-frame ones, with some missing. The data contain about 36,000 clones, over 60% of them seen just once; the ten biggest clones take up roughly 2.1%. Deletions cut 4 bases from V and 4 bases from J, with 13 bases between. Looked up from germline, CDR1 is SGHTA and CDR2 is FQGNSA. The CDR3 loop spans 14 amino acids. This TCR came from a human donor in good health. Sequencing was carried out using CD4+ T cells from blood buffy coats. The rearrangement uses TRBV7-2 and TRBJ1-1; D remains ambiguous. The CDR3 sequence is CASSSMSWGTEAFF. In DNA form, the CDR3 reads TGTGCCAGCAGCTCAATGAGTTGGGGCACTGAAGCTTTCTTT.